The clone carrying this T cell receptor (beta chain) has a count of ten or more. Its antigen is still unknown. The sample belongs to a study of T-cell memory formation after mild COVID-19. CDR1 is LGHNA and CDR2 is YNFKEQ in the germline V gene. Trimming cost V 0 bases and J 3 bases; bases outside gene matches: 3. The CDR3 extends over 15 amino acids. Study outcomes and limitations: Of the contracting clones, CD4+ ones lay mainly in CM and EM, and CD8+ ones in EMRA.

TCRdb used MiXCR to reprocess the 5' RACE reads, holding one entry per CDR3 protein. The sample yields 100,000 or so distinct CDR3 sequences, around 10% seen once. This sequence originates from a young man who had mild COVID-19 (a few samples of this study predate the infection). Cell type and time point are not known. The chain links TRBV4-2 to TRBJ2-5; 8 nucleotides agree with TRBD2. Input material: PBMCs or a T cell subset sorted from them (not recorded which). This CDR3 reads CASSQDGTREETQYF. The CDR3 DNA sequence: TGTGCCAGCAGCCAAGATGGGACTAGGGAAGAGACCCAGTACTTC.